The rows below give T cell receptor beta chains drawn from one sample of a study of blood T cell repertoires in COVID-19. Generated by immunoSEQ multiplex PCR, the TCRdb table keeps only in-frame clones and is missing some. The sample holds about 210,000 clones, roughly 88% seen once. The sample was peripheral blood. The receptors derive from a man aged 40-49 years who had recovered from COVID-19. CDR3s include the opening cysteine and the closing phenylalanine or tryptophan. Fields, in order: V gene, D gene, clone size, J gene, CDR3 DNA, CDR3 protein. A D gene is named only where the DNA matches it firmly. Clone size is given for some rows only: seen once, a few or many times, or a class if the clone is expanded.

>TRBV5-1|NA|NA|TRBJ2-7
TGCGCCAGCAGCTTGGAAGGGACAATTTTTCTCGAGCAGTACTTC
CASSLEGTIFLEQYF
>TRBV19|TRBD2|NA|TRBJ2-7
TGTGCCAGTAGTCCATCCCTCGGACTAGCGGGAGGCCGCCTCTTAGCGGGCGAGCAGTACTTC
CASSPSLGLAGGRLLAGEQYF
>TRBV30|NA|NA|TRBJ2-3
TGTGCCTGGAGTTATAGCACAGATACGCAGTATTTT
CAWSYSTDTQYF
>TRBV7-2|TRBD2|NA|TRBJ2-7
TGTGCCAGCAGCTTAACGGGGCGGGGGACCTACGAGCAGTACTTC
CASSLTGRGTYEQYF
>TRBV19|TRBD1|few|TRBJ1-1
TGTGCCAGTAGTATTACAGGGGTGGGCACTGAAGCTTTCTTT
CASSITGVGTEAFF
>TRBV15|TRBD2|NA|TRBJ2-3
TGTGCCACCAGCATCCAACACGGGACTAGCGGAATCAGCACAGATACGCAGTATTTT
CATSIQHGTSGISTDTQYF
>TRBV9|NA|NA|TRBJ2-3
TGTGCCAGCAGCGTACAGGGAAACACAGATACGCAGTATTTT
CASSVQGNTDTQYF
>TRBV18|NA|NA|TRBJ1-1
TGTGCCAGCTCACAGCAGGAGAACACTGAAGCTTTCTTT
CASSQQENTEAFF
>TRBV2|NA|NA|TRBJ2-3
TGTGCCAGCAGTGAGGTGGGCGACGCGCAGTATTTT
CASSEVGDAQYF
>TRBV15|NA|NA|TRBJ1-1
TGTGCCACCAGCTACCTCCGGGACACATCCTTTTTCTTT
CATSYLRDTSFFF
>TRBV29-1|NA|NA|TRBJ1-2
TGCAGCGCTTGGCAGGCGGGAGGCTATGGCTACACCTTC
CSAWQAGGYGYTF
>TRBV11-2|NA|NA|TRBJ1-1
TGTGCCAGCAGTGAATCCCCCGGGAACACTGAAGCTTTCTTT
CASSESPGNTEAFF
>TRBV7-9|NA|NA|TRBJ2-7
TGTGCCAGCAGCTTAGATGCCGGTGTGCAGTACTTC
CASSLDAGVQYF
>TRBV24-1|NA|NA|TRBJ1-3
TGTGCCACCAGTGTGATCAACAGGGTTGACCCCTCTGGAAACACCATATATTTT
CATSVINRVDPSGNTIYF
>TRBV11-3|TRBD1|NA|TRBJ2-2
TGTGCCAGCAGCCCGGGACAGATTTTTAACACCGGGGAGCTGTTTTTT
CASSPGQIFNTGELFF
>TRBV9|NA|NA|TRBJ2-6
TGTGCCAGCAGCCGCTCTGGGGCCAACGTCCTGACTTTC
CASSRSGANVLTF
>TRBV19|TRBD1|NA|TRBJ1-2
TGTGCCAGTAGTACGCCGGGACAGTCATATAACTATGGCTACACCTTC
CASSTPGQSYNYGYTF
>TRBV6-2/TRBV6-3|NA|NA|TRBJ2-2
TGTGCCAGCAGTTACTCACAGGACACCGGGGAGCTGTTTTTT
CASSYSQDTGELFF
>TRBV19|TRBD2|NA|TRBJ2-4
TGTGCCAGCACCCCGAGGCGGACTAGCGGGAGGTCAGCCAAAAACATTCAGTACTTC
CASTPRRTSGRSAKNIQYF
>TRBV6-5|NA|NA|TRBJ1-1
TGTGCCAGCAGAAAGACAGCCCGGAACACTGAAGCTTTCTTT
CASRKTARNTEAFF
>TRBV6-4|NA|few|TRBJ2-3
TGTGCCAGCAGTGAGGGAGGTGGGGGCACAGATACGCAGTATTTT
CASSEGGGGTDTQYF
>TRBV23-1|NA|few|TRBJ2-1
TGCGCCAGCAGTCAATCAATGTGCGGGACAGTAGACTACAATGAGCAGTTCTTC
CASSQSMCGTVDYNEQFF
>TRBV18|NA|once|TRBJ2-5
TGTGCCAGCTCACTCGAGGGAGAGACCCAGTACTTC
CASSLEGETQYF
>TRBV12-3/TRBV12-4|NA|once|TRBJ1-1
TGTGCCAGCAGAGCCGCGGGGAGGGCTTTCTTT
CASRAAGRAFF
>TRBV5-1|NA|NA|TRBJ2-3
TGCGCCAGCAGCTTGGGACAGAGCGGGTTCACAGATACGCAGTATTTT
CASSLGQSGFTDTQYF
>TRBV9|NA|few|TRBJ2-1
TGTGCCAGCAGCGTAGTCTCTAGTGGTGTTGAGCAGTTCTTC
CASSVVSSGVEQFF
>TRBV15|TRBD1|few|TRBJ2-3
TGTGCCACCAGCAGATCCCCCCCGGGACAGGGGCGAAGAGATACGCAGTATTTT
CATSRSPPGQGRRDTQYF
>TRBV4-3|NA|once|TRBJ2-3
TGCGCCAGCAGCCACGCCGGGACTGACCTTTATGGCGGCACAGATACGCAGTATTTT
CASSHAGTDLYGGTDTQYF
>TRBV7-2|NA|NA|TRBJ2-3
TGTGCCAGCAGCCGACTAGCAGATACGCAGTATTTT
CASSRLADTQYF
>TRBV5-6|NA|NA|TRBJ1-6
TGTGCCAGCAGCTTGTCCTTACAGGGTGGTTCACCCCTCCACTTT
CASSLSLQGGSPLHF
>TRBV6-2/TRBV6-3|TRBD2|NA|TRBJ2-7
TGTGCCAGCAGGCCTGGACTAGCGGGATTGCGATTTGGCGAGCAGTACTTC
CASRPGLAGLRFGEQYF
>TRBV11-2|TRBD1|NA|TRBJ2-2
TGTGCCAGCAGCTTAGTGTTTGGCAGGGGGCTTAGAAAGGGGGAGCTGTTTTTT
CASSLVFGRGLRKGELFF
>TRBV11-2|NA|NA|TRBJ1-1
TGTGCCAGCAGCTTCGCAGGATCGAACACTGAAGCTTTCTTT
CASSFAGSNTEAFF